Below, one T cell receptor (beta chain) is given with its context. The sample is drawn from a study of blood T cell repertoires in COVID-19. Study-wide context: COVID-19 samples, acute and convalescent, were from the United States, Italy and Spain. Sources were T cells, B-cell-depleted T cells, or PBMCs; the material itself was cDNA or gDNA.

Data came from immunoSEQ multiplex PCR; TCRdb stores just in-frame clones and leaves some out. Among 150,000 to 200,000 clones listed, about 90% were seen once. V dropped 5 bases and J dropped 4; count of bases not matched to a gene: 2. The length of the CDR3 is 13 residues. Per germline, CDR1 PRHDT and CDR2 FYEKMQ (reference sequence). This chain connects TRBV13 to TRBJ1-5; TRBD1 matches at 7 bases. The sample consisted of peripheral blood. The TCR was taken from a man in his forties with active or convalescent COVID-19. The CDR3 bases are TGTGCCAGCAGCCCCAGGGGGAATCAGCCCCAGCATTTT. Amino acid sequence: CASSPRGNQPQHF. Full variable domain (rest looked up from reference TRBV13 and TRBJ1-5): AAGVIQSPRHLIKEKRETATLKCYPIPRHDTVYWYQQGPGQDPQFLISFYEKMQSDKGSIPDRFSAQQFSDYHSELNMSSLELGDSALYFCASSPRGNQPQHFGDGTRLSIL.